What follows are 20 T cell receptor beta chains derived from one specimen sequenced in a study of OX40 agonist ivuxolimab in advanced cancers. Here immunoSEQ multiplex PCR was the method, and the copy in TCRdb shows in-frame clones only, minus some. Among about 90,000 clones listed, approximately 91% were seen once. The sequences come from CD4+ or CD8+ T cells sorted from blood, collected in a trial of the OX40 agonist ivuxolimab. These receptors were obtained from an adult with an advanced solid tumor such as melanoma, head and neck, liver or kidney cancer.

The rearrangement uses TRBV6-1 and TRBJ2-7, with 9 positions matching TRBD2. The CDR3 contains 15 residues. V trimming: 4 bases; J trimming: 0 bases; junction bases outside the gene matches: 4. Germline loops: CDR1 MNHNS, CDR2 SASEGT. The CDR3 here is CASSVSGGYSYEQYF. The CDR3 nucleotides read TGTGCCAGCAGTGTTAGCGGGGGCTACTCCTACGAGCAGTACTTC.

The J gene is TRBJ2-5, the V gene TRBV19, with 7 nucleotides matching TRBD1. Germline V CDR1 and CDR2: LNHDA, SQIVND (reference sequence). This CDR3 has 15 amino acids. Trimming at V came to 1 base and at J to 2 bases, leaving 4 bases not matched to a gene. The CDR3 here is CASSIGGQVQETQYF. The CDR3 nucleotides are TGTGCCAGTAGTATAGGCGGACAGGTACAAGAGACCCAGTACTTC.

V is TRBV14 and J is TRBJ2-2; D remains ambiguous. The CDR3 sequence is 14 residues long. V gave up 0 bases and J gave up 6 bases, with 8 bases separating them. Per germline, CDR1 SGHDN and CDR2 FVKESK. CDR3: CASSQEWFAGELFF. DNA of the CDR3: TGTGCCAGCAGCCAAGAGTGGTTCGCCGGGGAGCTGTTTTTT.

The chain joins TRBV5-1 to TRBJ2-2; TRBD1 or TRBD2 may be the D gene (5 bases each). V was shortened by 4 bases and J by 0 bases, with 10 bases between the two germline ends. The CDR3 loop spans 15 amino acids. Per germline, CDR1 SGHRS and CDR2 YFSETQ. CDR3 amino acids: CASSPGRPNTGELFF. Here the CDR3 DNA reads TGCGCCAGCAGCCCGGGACGGCCGAACACCGGGGAGCTGTTTTTT.

V is TRBV7-2 and J is TRBJ1-3, with D perhaps TRBD1 (5 bases). V was pared by 1 base and J by 4 bases, with 17 bases between. Germline V gene lookup returns CDR1 SGHTA and CDR2 FQGNSA. The CDR3 sequence is 17 residues long. CDR3: CASSLGRPPRGGNTIYF. DNA for the CDR3: TGTGCCAGCAGCTTAGGACGCCCCCCGAGGGGCGGAAACACCATATATTTT.

V and J are TRBV19 and TRBJ2-7, with D possibly being TRBD1 (6 bases). Germline-derived CDR1 and CDR2 are LNHDA and SQIVND (reference sequence). This CDR3 is built from 13 residues. The ends were cut back, 3 bases at V and 4 bases at J, with 10 bases in the middle. CDR3 sequence (DNA): TGTGCCAGTAGTATCAGGGACAATTACGAGCAGTACTTC. It yields the protein CASSIRDNYEQYF.

This clone was seen once. The J gene is TRBJ2-7, the V gene TRBV5-5, with 12 bases identical to TRBD1. The CDR3 spans 16 residues. In germline, CDR1 is SGHKS, CDR2 YYEKEE (reference sequence). With V trimmed by 1 base and J by 5 bases, 7 bases remained unmatched. The CDR3 DNA follows: TGTGCCAGCAGCTTGAGGTGGGACAGGGGGCTTCACGAGCAGTACTTC. Translating it yields CASSLRWDRGLHEQYF.

This chain uses TRBV28 with TRBJ2-7; 9 bases agree with TRBD2. The CDR3 is made up of 15 amino acids. Germline values: CDR1 MDHEN, CDR2 SYDVKM. Trimming at V came to 7 bases and at J to 2 bases, leaving 9 bases not matched to a gene. In DNA, the CDR3 is TGTGCCAGCACCCTTAAGCCTAGCGGGACCTACGAGCAGTACTTC. This translates into CASTLKPSGTYEQYF.

V and J are TRBV5-3 and TRBJ2-7; D not certain. TRBV5-3 is recorded as an ORF, its role being uncertain. This CDR3 comprises 14 residues. The chain's CDR3 is CAASSDLSTYEQYF. CDR3 nucleotide sequence: TGTGCGGCCTCCTCGGATCTGAGCACCTACGAGCAGTACTTC.

The gene calls are TRBV2 and TRBJ2-5; 7 bases are a match to TRBD1. Trimming took 5 bases from V and 3 from J; bases not matched to a gene: 9. CDR1 SNHLY and CDR2 FYNNEI come from the germline V gene. This CDR3 region has 15 residues. Written as DNA, the CDR3 is TGTGCCAGCAGTCTAACAGGGGTGGGGAAAGAGACCCAGTACTTC. Protein sequence: CASSLTGVGKETQYF.

The rearrangement links TRBV5-6 to TRBJ2-7; 10 bases align to TRBD2. CDR3 length: 17 residues. Germline CDR1 reads SGHDT; CDR2 reads YYEEEE. J lost 0 bases, V lost 2 bases, and 8 bases had no gene match. DNA for the CDR3: TGTGCCAGCAGCTTTTATGTGACTAGCGGGTACTCCTACGAGCAGTACTTC. This sequence encodes CASSFYVTSGYSYEQYF.

About this clone: Other nucleotide sequences in the sample specify the same CDR3. The CDR3 is CAISEGGETQYF. Written as DNA, the CDR3 is TGTGCCATCAGTGAGGGGGGTGAGACCCAGTACTTC. This rearrangement joins TRBV10-3 to TRBJ2-5; D is perhaps TRBD1 or TRBD2 (5 bases each). CDR1 and CDR2 from the germline V gene are ENHRY and SYGVKD. The CDR3 covers 12 residues. V was trimmed by 2 bases and J by 5 bases, leaving 6 bases between them.

The rearrangement uses TRBV9 and TRBJ2-1, with TRBD1 matching over 9 bases. The germline V gene encodes CDR1 SGDLS and CDR2 YYNGEE. This CDR3 is built from 14 residues. Losses at the gene ends were 2 bases for V and 5 bases for J; bases not matched to a gene: 2. DNA of the CDR3: TGTGCCAGCAGCGTCGGGACAGGGAACAATGAGCAGTTCTTC. Translation: CASSVGTGNNEQFF.

The rearrangement joins TRBV11-2 to TRBJ2-2; D may correspond to TRBD1 or TRBD2 (5 bases each). Germline V gene data show CDR1 as SGHAT and CDR2 as FQNNGV. V was trimmed by 1 base and J by 7 bases, leaving 13 bases between them. The CDR3 has 15 residues. CDR3 sequence: CASSLGWGNGGELFF. DNA for the CDR3: TGTGCCAGCAGCTTAGGGTGGGGGAATGGCGGGGAGCTGTTTTTT.

V gene TRBV6-1 combines with J gene TRBJ2-3, with D tentatively TRBD2 (6 bases). The V and J ends lost 3 bases and 5 bases respectively, with 18 bases between them. CDR3 length: 16 residues. Germline V gene data show CDR1 as MNHNS and CDR2 as SASEGT. The CDR3, as DNA: TGTGCCAGCAGTGAGGGGTGGGCTAGCGTTAGAGATACGCAGTATTTT. Translation gives CASSEGWASVRDTQYF.

The chain recombines TRBV9 with TRBJ1-2, with 7 bases lining up with TRBD1. CDR1 and CDR2 from the germline V gene are SGDLS and YYNGEE. The trim removed 3 bases at V and 2 bases at J, leaving 10 bases unmatched. This CDR3 spans 16 amino acids. The CDR3 DNA reads as TGTGCCAGCAGCGCTGGGACAGCCATTCTGAACTATGGCTACACCTTC. It specifies CASSAGTAILNYGYTF.

As for this clone: The identical CDR3 is also encoded by other nucleotide sequences in the sample. This rearrangement joins TRBV6-1 to TRBJ2-3; 7 nucleotides agree with TRBD2. CDR1 is MNHNS, CDR2 SASEGT, per germline. There are 14 residues in the CDR3. With 8 bases clipped from V and 0 bases from J, the junction kept 5 bases outside the gene matches. The CDR3 loop reads CASRRSGSTDTQYF. CDR3 nucleotides: TGTGCCAGCCGGCGTAGCGGGAGCACAGATACGCAGTATTTT.

V and J are TRBV6-1 and TRBJ1-5, with 8 bases matching TRBD1. The CDR3 contains 14 residues. With 7 bases clipped from V and 6 bases from J, the junction kept 8 bases outside the gene matches. Germline loops: CDR1 MNHNS, CDR2 SASEGT. The DNA for the CDR3 is TGTGCCAGCACCTCGACAGGGGCGAGTCAGCCCCAGCATTTT. This sequence encodes CASTSTGASQPQHF.

The chain couples TRBV4-3 to TRBJ2-7, with a tentative D call TRBD2 (6 bases). The V gene lost 0 bases and the J gene lost 6 bases, with 12 bases spanning the gap. Germline V lookup: CDR1 LGHNA, CDR2 YSLEER. The CDR3 is made up of 14 amino acids. The CDR3 DNA is TGCGCCAGCAGCCAAGAGACTAGAACCTCCGAGCAGTACTTC. Residues: CASSQETRTSEQYF.

The chain has TRBV28 and TRBJ1-5, with D unresolved. Deletions cut 1 base from V and 1 base from J, with 2 bases between. The germline V gene has CDR1 MDHEN and CDR2 SYDVKM. The CDR3 loop spans 13 amino acids. The CDR3 reads CASSLYSNQPQHF. CDR3 DNA: TGTGCCAGCAGTTTATACAGCAATCAGCCCCAGCATTTT.